The 10 T cell receptor beta chains given below trace back to one sample, sequenced in a study of molecular identifiers for immune sequencing clone quantification. TCRdb fed the PCR reads into MiXCR, producing one record per CDR3 protein. The sample has over 550,000 distinct CDR3 sequences; about 25% are singletons. Sequencing was performed on naive CD8+ T cells from blood, with Jurkat cell RNA spiked in. This sample's subset: FACS-sorted CD8+CD4-CCR7+CD45RA+ naive T cells. These receptors all come from a human donor in good health. Some libraries in this study had Jurkat cell RNA spiked in.

This clonotype was counted a single time. One base away lies a much larger clone, so this may be a sequencing read error. It is likely a read error, because the conserved phenylalanine at the end of the CDR3 is missing. This chain connects TRBV5-1 to TRBJ2-7; 8 bases are shared with TRBD1. Germline trimming cut 5 bases from V and 6 bases from J; bases unmatched to any gene: 4. The CDR3 runs 12 residues. Germline V gene lookup returns CDR1 SGHRS and CDR2 YFSETQ. The CDR3 loop is CASSSTGAEQYL. CDR3 sequence (DNA): TGCGCCAGCAGTTCGACAGGGGCCGAGCAGTACCTC.

Only a few counts were recorded for this clonotype. The rearrangement joins TRBV25-1 to TRBJ1-2; D is uncertain. The germline CDR1 and CDR2 sequences are MGHDK and SYGVNS. The CDR3 sequence is 11 residues long. V was pared by 6 bases and J by 6 bases, with 8 bases between. The CDR3 nucleotides are TGTGCCAGCAGAGCCGCGCATGGCTACACCTTC. This gives the protein CASRAAHGYTF.

Concerning this clonotype itself: A read error is possible here, since a much larger clone lies one base away. V and J are TRBV4-1 and TRBJ2-5; no clear D. This CDR3 is built from 13 residues. Germline V gene sequence: CDR1 MGHRA, CDR2 YSYEKL. The CDR3 DNA reads as TGCGCCAGCAGCCAAGGGGCGGTAGAGCCCCAGTACTTC. Translated, it gives CASSQGAVEPQYF.

About this clonotype: The conserved final phenylalanine or tryptophan is absent from the CDR3, which likely points to a read error. V and J are TRBV7-8 and TRBJ2-1, with D hard to call. The CDR3 loop spans 15 amino acids. Trimming took off 2 bases at V and 7 bases at J, with 15 bases between the two ends. Germline CDR1 reads SGHVS; CDR2 reads FQNEAQ. The CDR3 is CASSLIVGIPNEQFY. The CDR3 DNA follows: TGTGCCAGCAGCTTAATCGTGGGGATCCCGAATGAGCAGTTCTAC.

The chain has TRBV19 and TRBJ2-1, with D maybe TRBD2 (6 bases). Germline CDR1 is LNHDA and CDR2 is SQIVND (reference sequence). Trimming shortened V by 1 base and J by 9 bases, and 16 bases separated the two germline ends. The CDR3 spans 15 residues. DNA for the CDR3: TGTGCCAGTAGTATAGTAGGGGTGACTAGTTCTGAGCAGTTCTTC. Translation: CASSIVGVTSSEQFF.

There are many counts of this clonotype. The chain couples TRBV7-8 to TRBJ2-7; D perhaps matches TRBD1 (6 bases). Trimming stripped 4 bases from V and 6 bases from J, with 13 bases between. This CDR3 has 13 amino acids. Germline CDR1 and CDR2: SGHVS and FQNEAQ. This CDR3 reads CASSSVGTPEQYF. The CDR3, as DNA: TGTGCCAGCAGCTCCGTCGGGACACCCGAGCAGTACTTC.

This clonotype has a count of ten or more. V gene TRBV7-9 combines with J gene TRBJ1-1; D is undetermined. This CDR3 has 12 amino acids. Germline V gene sequence: CDR1 SEHNR, CDR2 FQNEAQ (reference sequence). Trimming left V 4 bases short and J 5 bases short, with 8 bases between. As DNA, the CDR3 is TGTGCCAGCAGCTCCCAGGATACTGAAGCTTTCTTT. Translating it yields CASSSQDTEAFF.

On this clonotype itself: A much larger clonotype is one base distant, so this may be a read error. The chain has TRBV6-5 and TRBJ1-5; 11 bases are shared with TRBD1. In germline, CDR1 is MNHEY, CDR2 SVGAGI. The CDR3 runs 15 residues. CDR3 in DNA: TGTGCCTGCAGGGGGACAGGGGGAAGCAATCAGCCCCAGCATTTT. This translates into CACRGTGGSNQPQHF.

The table lists this clonotype with many counts. The chain recombines TRBV5-1 with TRBJ1-5; a possible D gene is TRBD1 (6 bases). The CDR3 length is 15 residues. CDR1 and CDR2 (germline): SGHRS, YFSETQ. V shed 1 base and J shed 2 bases, with 10 bases lying between them. The CDR3 spells CASSLWAGGNQPQHF. Written as DNA, the CDR3 is TGCGCCAGCAGCTTGTGGGCAGGGGGCAATCAGCCCCAGCATTTT.

This clonotype showed up just a few times. The chain employs TRBV6-2 or TRBV6-3 and TRBJ2-5; TRBD2 might be the D (7 bases). CDR1 and CDR2 from the germline V gene are MNHEY and SVGEGT. Trimming took off 6 bases at V and 5 bases at J, with 25 bases between the two ends. The CDR3 consists of 17 residues. The CDR3 coding sequence is TGTGCCAGCAGCCACCTAGGCGGGGGCCCCACGGAGGAGACCCAGTACTTC. Amino acids: CASSHLGGGPTEETQYF.